This record covers a single TCR beta chain. The antigen is undetermined. This sample was taken from a study of cytotoxic CD8 clonotypes in ibrutinib-treated CLL. Findings and limits, study-wide: Upon ibrutinib response clonality rose, and upon progression it fell back toward baseline.

The method was immunoSEQ multiplex PCR; TCRdb's version includes in-frame clones alone and lacks a portion of them. The data show about 40,000 clones, just over 70% seen once. CDR1 and CDR2 from the germline V gene are ENHRY and SYGVKD. CDR3 size: 13 residues. Trimming pared 3 bases from V and 7 bases from J, leaving 11 bases between. This sequence was found in a human donor with chronic lymphocytic leukemia. Specimen: PBMCs, collected at disease progression, from a patient treated with ibrutinib. This chain uses TRBV10-3 with TRBJ2-3; maybe TRBD2 (5 bases). CDR3 in amino acids: CAISESPSNTQYF. DNA for the CDR3: TGTGCCATCAGTGAATCGCCTAGCAATACGCAGTATTTT.